One sample yielded the 30 T cell receptor beta chains listed below, sequenced in a study of T cell responses to AZD1222 COVID-19 vaccine. Profiling relied on immunoSEQ multiplex PCR, and the TCRdb table lists in-frame clones only, not all of them. Here the sample spans 210,000 or so clones, 90% to 95% being singletons. The sequencing here drew on peripheral blood, taken on day 0 of MenACWY control vaccination. All receptors derive from an adult in good health.

This sequence joins TRBV28 and TRBJ1-2, with D hard to call. V was clipped by 2 bases and J by 8 bases, with 15 bases between them. This CDR3 has 14 residues. Germline V gives CDR1 MDHEN, CDR2 SYDVKM. Here the CDR3 DNA reads TGTGCCAGCAGTTTAGTCGGGCAGGCGGGCGGCTACACCTTC. Translated, it gives CASSLVGQAGGYTF.

This clone was observed a single time. The chain links TRBV9 to TRBJ2-2; D might be TRBD1 (6 bases). Germline assignment: CDR1 SGDLS and CDR2 YYNGEE. The CDR3 loop spans 15 amino acids. V gave up 3 bases and J gave up 0 bases, with 9 bases separating them. The CDR3 bases are TGTGCCAGCAGCGGTGGGGGCCCGAACACCGGGGAGCTGTTTTTT. Its translation: CASSGGGPNTGELFF.

The chain combines TRBV7-2 with TRBJ2-1; 10 bases are shared with TRBD2. The trim removed 3 bases at V and 2 bases at J, leaving 1 base unmatched. In germline, CDR1 is SGHTA, CDR2 FQGNSA. The CDR3 is 15 residues long. The CDR3 region is CASSFSGGTYNEQFF. For the CDR3, the DNA is TGTGCCAGCAGCTTTAGCGGGGGGACCTACAATGAGCAGTTCTTC.

This clone was counted once. J is TRBJ1-5 and V is TRBV28; D call uncertain. V dropped 3 bases and J dropped 4 bases, with 13 bases sitting between them. The CDR3 covers 15 residues. CDR1 MDHEN and CDR2 SYDVKM come from the germline V gene. The chain's CDR3 is CASSLGTPYNQPQHF. CDR3 nucleotides: TGTGCCAGCAGTTTGGGCACGCCATATAATCAGCCCCAGCATTTT.

The chain links TRBV19 to TRBJ1-5; D is unclear. Between the trimmed V and J ends, which lost 2 bases and 2 bases, there was a span of 13 bases. The germline gives CDR1 LNHDA, CDR2 SQIVND (reference sequence). The CDR3 has 16 residues. CDR3 sequence reads: CASSISAGGGNQPQHF. The DNA of the CDR3 is TGTGCCAGTAGTATATCAGCAGGTGGGGGCAATCAGCCCCAGCATTTT.

This clone has a single count. This chain links TRBV19 with TRBJ2-5, with D unresolved. Trimming removed 7 bases at V and 5 bases at J, with 17 bases between. The CDR3 spans 14 residues. Looked up from germline, CDR1 is LNHDA and CDR2 is SQIVND (reference sequence). CDR3 in amino acids: CASNPTGPWETQYF. The DNA of the CDR3 is TGTGCCAGTAATCCAACCGGGCCCTGGGAGACCCAGTACTTC.

In its sample, this clone was seen once. The chain is built from TRBV9 and TRBJ1-1; D unresolved. The germline V gene has CDR1 SGDLS and CDR2 YYNGEE. CDR3 size: 13 residues. Trimming took 0 bases from V and 4 from J, leaving 7 bases between them. The CDR3 DNA reads as TGTGCCAGCAGCGTAGTGGGAAGCACTGAAGCTTTCTTT. The encoded protein is CASSVVGSTEAFF.

The chain combines TRBV29-1 with TRBJ1-2; TRBD1 aligns across 8 bases. With 4 bases clipped from V and 8 bases from J, the junction kept 12 bases outside the gene matches. CDR3 size: 14 residues. CDR1 is SQVTM and CDR2 is ANQGSEA in the germline V gene. CDR3 amino acids: CSVGNGQGASGYTF. CDR3 DNA sequence: TGCAGCGTTGGGAATGGGCAGGGGGCGAGCGGCTACACCTTC. The whole variable domain, filled in from reference TRBV29-1 and TRBJ1-2, reads SAVISQKPSRDICQRGTSLTIQCQVDSQVTMMFWYRQQPGQSLTLIATANQGSEATYESGFVIDKFPISRPNLTFSTLTVSNMSPEDSSIYLCSVGNGQGASGYTFGSGTRLTVV.

The chain couples TRBV18 to TRBJ1-1; a weak D match, TRBD1 (5 bases). Germline V gene lookup returns CDR1 KGHSH and CDR2 LQKENI. The V and J ends lost 2 bases and 1 base respectively, with 8 bases between them. The CDR3 consists of 14 residues. CDR3 DNA: TGTGCCAGCTCACCAGCAGGGTCGAACACTGAAGCTTTCTTT. It is translated as CASSPAGSNTEAFF.

The chain employs TRBV5-1 and TRBJ2-7; 10 bases are shared with TRBD1. CDR3 length: 15 residues. Germline lookup yields CDR1 SGHRS and CDR2 YFSETQ. Trimming removed 1 base from V and 1 base from J; junction bases left unmatched: 2. The CDR3 here is CASSLRGQGSYEQYF. The DNA of the CDR3 is TGCGCCAGCAGCTTGAGGGGACAGGGGTCCTACGAGCAGTACTTC.

The chain joins TRBV25-1 to TRBJ1-6, with D unresolved. V lost 7 bases and J lost 5, with 9 bases in between. This CDR3 region has 13 residues. Germline V gene sequence: CDR1 MGHDK, CDR2 SYGVNS. CDR3 in amino acids: CASMRAHNSPLHF. In DNA form, the CDR3 reads TGTGCCAGCATGAGAGCTCATAATTCACCCCTCCACTTT.

This clone was seen only once. The rearrangement links TRBV7-2 to TRBJ1-1; 7 bases match TRBD1. The CDR3 has 13 amino acids. Germline V gene data show CDR1 as SGHTA and CDR2 as FQGNSA. V shed 5 bases, J shed 4 bases, and the junction held 4 bases outside the gene matches. CDR3 in amino acids: CASSRDRATEAFF. In DNA form, the CDR3 reads TGTGCCAGCAGCCGTGACAGGGCCACTGAAGCTTTCTTT.

V and J are TRBV19 and TRBJ1-2; D is unresolved. The V end was cut by 3 bases, the J end by 0 bases, with 11 bases between. In germline, CDR1 is LNHDA, CDR2 SQIVND (reference sequence). This CDR3 has 15 amino acids. CDR3 sequence (DNA): TGTGCCAGTAGTATGAGGCCCCCAGCTAACTATGGCTACACCTTC. This encodes CASSMRPPANYGYTF.

This clone has only one observation. This sequence joins TRBV5-4 and TRBJ2-3; possibly TRBD1 or TRBD2 for D (5 bases each). Deletions cut 3 bases from V and 2 bases from J, with 13 bases between. Germline V gives CDR1 SGHNT, CDR2 YYREEE (reference sequence). The length of the CDR3 is 15 residues. The DNA for the CDR3 is TGTGCCAGCAGCTCGGGACCGACTATCACAGATACGCAGTATTTT. This translates into CASSSGPTITDTQYF.

The chain joins TRBV7-6 to TRBJ2-7; 8 bases are a match to TRBD1. The CDR3 has 14 amino acids. V lost 5 bases to trimming and J lost 5 bases; unmatched junction nucleotides: 8. The germline V gene has CDR1 SGHVS and CDR2 FNYEAQ. CDR3 sequence (DNA): TGTGCCAGCAGCCCGTTACAGGGGGGCCACGAGCAGTACTTC. It is translated as CASSPLQGGHEQYF.

V is TRBV19 and J is TRBJ1-5; D not certain. The germline V and J ends were trimmed by 7 bases and 3 bases, with 13 bases remaining between them. The CDR3 covers 14 residues. Germline lookup yields CDR1 LNHDA and CDR2 SQIVND (reference sequence). DNA of the CDR3: TGTGCCAGTAAGGCGGGCGGGTTCAATCAGCCCCAGCATTTT. Encoded protein: CASKAGGFNQPQHF.

Comment on this clone: The sample holds other DNA sequences that translate to the same CDR3. The chain couples TRBV28 to TRBJ1-2, with D possibly being TRBD1 (5 bases). CDR3 length: 12 residues. Trimming took off 5 bases at V and 8 bases at J, with 12 bases between the two ends. Looked up from germline, CDR1 is MDHEN and CDR2 is SYDVKM. CDR3 in amino acids: CASSPRGGGYTF. Here the CDR3 DNA reads TGTGCCAGCAGTCCTCGCGGGGGAGGCTACACCTTC.

This chain joins TRBV19 and TRBJ1-5, with D hard to call. This CDR3 spans 17 amino acids. V was pared by 4 bases and J by 3 bases, with 19 bases between. Germline loops: CDR1 LNHDA, CDR2 SQIVND (reference sequence). DNA of the CDR3: TGTGCCAGTAGTACACCCATGGGGATTCGGGACAATCAGCCCCAGCATTTT. Protein sequence: CASSTPMGIRDNQPQHF.

The V and J genes are TRBV5-4 and TRBJ1-1; 8 positions match TRBD1. Losses at the gene ends were 4 bases for V and 0 bases for J; bases not matched to a gene: 8. Germline values: CDR1 SGHNT, CDR2 YYREEE (reference sequence). This CDR3 has 16 residues. The CDR3 nucleotides are TGTGCCAGCAGCCCCGGGCAGGGGGCCGTGAACACTGAAGCTTTCTTT. Encoded protein: CASSPGQGAVNTEAFF.

The chain is built from TRBV18 and TRBJ1-6; D is unresolved. V was shortened by 1 base and J by 6 bases, with 7 bases between the two germline ends. Per germline, CDR1 KGHSH and CDR2 LQKENI. There are 14 residues in the CDR3. In nucleotides, the CDR3 is TGTGCCAGCTCACCACAGGATTTTAATTCACCCCTCCACTTT. It is translated as CASSPQDFNSPLHF.

The rearrangement uses TRBV7-9 and TRBJ1-5, with unresolved D. Trimming removed 3 bases from V and 9 bases from J, with 9 bases in between. The CDR3 totals 12 residues. Germline V gives CDR1 SEHNR, CDR2 FQNEAQ (reference sequence). The CDR3 DNA reads as TGTGCCAGCAGCTTCCGGGAACCGCCCCAGCATTTT. It codes for CASSFREPPQHF.

The chain has TRBV2 and TRBJ1-1, with D uncertain. Trimming removed 7 bases at V and 7 bases at J, with 10 bases between. CDR3 length: 11 amino acids. Germline CDR1 reads SNHLY; CDR2 reads FYNNEI. The CDR3 loop reads CASMVHREAFF. For the CDR3, the DNA is TGTGCCAGCATGGTCCACCGTGAAGCTTTCTTT.

This rearrangement joins TRBV9 to TRBJ1-5; D remains unclear. The CDR3 spans 14 residues. V was pared by 4 bases and J by 4 bases, with 12 bases between. CDR1 is SGDLS and CDR2 is YYNGEE in the germline V gene. The CDR3 loop is CASSPGGENQPQHF. CDR3 coding DNA: TGTGCCAGCAGCCCGGGCGGGGAGAATCAGCCCCAGCATTTT.

The chain combines TRBV7-2 with TRBJ2-3, with 9 bases matching TRBD2. Looked up from germline, CDR1 is SGHTA and CDR2 is FQGNSA. The CDR3 is 15 residues long. Trimming took 2 bases from V and 1 from J; bases not matched to a gene: 1. CDR3 protein: CASSLSSGGTDTQYF. CDR3 DNA sequence: TGTGCCAGCAGCTTATCTAGCGGGGGCACAGATACGCAGTATTTT.

V is TRBV5-1 and J is TRBJ2-5, with 7 nucleotides matching TRBD1. The junction had 9 bases not matched to a gene; V was cut back by 0 bases and J by 4 bases. The germline V gene encodes CDR1 SGHRS and CDR2 YFSETQ. The CDR3 runs to 16 residues. The CDR3 sequence: CASSLEGGSASETQYF. CDR3 nucleotide sequence: TGCGCCAGCAGCTTGGAAGGGGGCAGTGCCTCAGAGACCCAGTACTTC.

The rearrangement joins TRBV7-2 to TRBJ2-1; 8 bases fit TRBD2. There are 15 residues in the CDR3. Germline V lookup: CDR1 SGHTA, CDR2 FQGNSA. V lost 3 bases to trimming and J lost 3 bases; unmatched junction nucleotides: 4. CDR3 amino acids: CASSFTGTSYNEQFF. The CDR3, as DNA: TGTGCCAGCAGCTTTACCGGGACTAGCTACAATGAGCAGTTCTTC.

V is TRBV18 and J is TRBJ1-2; no clear D gene. Germline V gene lookup returns CDR1 KGHSH and CDR2 LQKENI. V lost 1 base to trimming and J lost 8 bases, with 14 bases between them. The CDR3 extends over 14 amino acids. DNA for the CDR3: TGTGCCAGCTCACCACAAGAGGCTCTGGGAGGCTACACCTTC. The encoded protein is CASSPQEALGGYTF.

This clone appeared a few times. This chain joins TRBV7-2 and TRBJ2-3; D is possibly TRBD1 or TRBD2 (5 bases each). The V end lost 7 bases, the J end lost 2 bases, and 10 bases lay between the germline ends. CDR1 and CDR2 (germline): SGHTA, FQGNSA. This CDR3 has 13 amino acids. CDR3 amino acids: CASTRDHTDTQYF. In DNA form, the CDR3 reads TGTGCCAGCACTAGGGACCACACAGATACGCAGTATTTT.

This clone was observed a single time. The V and J genes are TRBV5-6 and TRBJ1-1; D gene ambiguous. Deletions cut 7 bases from V and 3 bases from J, with 22 bases between. The CDR3 contains 16 residues. Germline V gene lookup returns CDR1 SGHDT and CDR2 YYEEEE. CDR3 coding DNA: TGTGCCAGCCACCCAACACTTCCCACAGTTTACACTGAAGCTTTCTTT. Translating gives CASHPTLPTVYTEAFF.

Points on this clone: The same CDR3 also results from other DNA sequences found in this sample. The genes are TRBV12-3 or TRBV12-4 and TRBJ1-1; 8 positions match TRBD1. With 9 bases clipped from V and 0 bases from J, the junction kept 3 bases outside the gene matches. CDR3 size: 13 residues. Written as DNA, the CDR3 is TGTGCCAGTAGGACAGGGATGAACACTGAAGCTTTCTTT. It yields the protein CASRTGMNTEAFF.